This record concerns one T cell receptor (beta chain) sequence. V lost 1 base and J 4 bases, leaving 11 bases between the germline ends. Germline V gene data show CDR1 as SGHTA and CDR2 as FQGNSA. The CDR3 loop spans 15 amino acids. This sample was taken from a study of shared clonotypes between healthy human individuals. The data were produced by immunoSEQ multiplex PCR, yet TCRdb's version contains in-frame clones alone and is incomplete. The sample has approximately 980,000 clones; less than 85% are singletons. V and J are TRBV7-2 and TRBJ2-4, with D maybe TRBD1 (6 bases). The sequencing input was memory CD4+ T cells sorted from blood. Subset meaning: CD45RA-negative fraction. This TCR was sampled from a man between 18 and 35 years old in good health. The CDR3 nucleotides read TGTGCCAGCAGCTTAGTTCCAGGGGCTAAAAACATTCAGTACTTC. Its translation: CASSLVPGAKNIQYF.